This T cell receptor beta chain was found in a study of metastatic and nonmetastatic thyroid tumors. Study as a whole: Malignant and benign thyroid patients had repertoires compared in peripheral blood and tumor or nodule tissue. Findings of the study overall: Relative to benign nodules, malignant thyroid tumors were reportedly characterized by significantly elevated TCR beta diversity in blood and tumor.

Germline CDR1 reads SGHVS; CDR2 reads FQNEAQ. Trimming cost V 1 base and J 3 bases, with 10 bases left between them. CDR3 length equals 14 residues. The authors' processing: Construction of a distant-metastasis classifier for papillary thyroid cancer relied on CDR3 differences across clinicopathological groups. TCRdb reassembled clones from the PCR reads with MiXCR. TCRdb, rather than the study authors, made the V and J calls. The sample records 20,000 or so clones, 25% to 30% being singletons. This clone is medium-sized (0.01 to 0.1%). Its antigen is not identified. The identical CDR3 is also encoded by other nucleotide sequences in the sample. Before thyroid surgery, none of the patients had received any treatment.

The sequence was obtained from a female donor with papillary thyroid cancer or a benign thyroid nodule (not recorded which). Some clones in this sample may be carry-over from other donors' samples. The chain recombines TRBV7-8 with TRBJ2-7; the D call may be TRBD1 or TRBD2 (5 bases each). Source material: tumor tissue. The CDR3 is CASSLGDGYYEQYF. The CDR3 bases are TGTGCCAGCAGCTTAGGGGACGGCTACTACGAGCAGTACTTC.